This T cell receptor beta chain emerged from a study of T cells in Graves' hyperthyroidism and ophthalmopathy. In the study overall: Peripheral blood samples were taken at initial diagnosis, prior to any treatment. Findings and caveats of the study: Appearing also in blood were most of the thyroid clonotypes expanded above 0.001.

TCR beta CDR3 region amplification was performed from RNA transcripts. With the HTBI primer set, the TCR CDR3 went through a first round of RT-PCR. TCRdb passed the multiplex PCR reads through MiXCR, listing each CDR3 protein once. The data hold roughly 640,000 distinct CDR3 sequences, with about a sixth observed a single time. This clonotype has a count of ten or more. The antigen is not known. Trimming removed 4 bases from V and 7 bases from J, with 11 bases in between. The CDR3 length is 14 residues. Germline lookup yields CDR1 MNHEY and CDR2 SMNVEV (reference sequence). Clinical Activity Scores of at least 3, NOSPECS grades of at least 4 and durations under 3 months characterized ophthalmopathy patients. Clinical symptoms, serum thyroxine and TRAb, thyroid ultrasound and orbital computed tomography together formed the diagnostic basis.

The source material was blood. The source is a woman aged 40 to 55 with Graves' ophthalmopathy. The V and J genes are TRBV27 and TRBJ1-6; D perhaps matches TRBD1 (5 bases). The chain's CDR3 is CASSWDGNNSPLHF. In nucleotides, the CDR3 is TGTGCCAGCAGTTGGGACGGCAACAATTCACCCCTCCACTTT.